Following are 25 T cell receptor beta chains from one sample sequenced in a study of CD8+CD57+ T cells in acquired aplastic anemia. Profiling that covered TCR beta VDJ and CDR3 relied on genomic DNA as its template. From the reads, TCRdb called clonotypes with MiXCR, one entry per CDR3 protein. The sample records around 180,000 distinct CDR3 sequences, about 64% being singletons. The sample was sorted CD4+, CD8+, or CD8+CD57+ T cells (not recorded which) from PBMCs. Source of these receptors: a human donor with severe aplastic anemia or a healthy control (not recorded which).

The table lists this clonotype with a few counts. The chain combines TRBV7-9 with TRBJ1-6; TRBD1 agrees at 8 bases. Germline trimming cut 5 bases from V and 9 bases from J; bases unmatched to any gene: 9. Germline V gene lookup returns CDR1 SEHNR and CDR2 FQNEAQ (reference sequence). The CDR3 is 15 amino acids. DNA for the CDR3: TGTGCCAGCAGCGGAGGTGGACAGGGAGGTTCACCCCTCCACTTT. Translating gives CASSGGGQGGSPLHF. The whole variable domain, filled in from reference TRBV7-9 and TRBJ1-6, reads DTGVSQNPRHKITKRGQNVTFRCDPISEHNRLYWYRQTLGQGPEFLTYFQNEAQLEKSRLLSDRFSAERPKGSFSTLEIQRTEQGDSAMYLCASSGGGQGGSPLHFGNGTRLTVT.

The V and J genes are TRBV7-6 and TRBJ1-6, with 7 bases lining up with TRBD1. The length of the CDR3 is 14 residues. J gave up 6 bases and V 5 bases, and 4 bases lay outside the gene matches. The germline V gene has CDR1 SGHVS and CDR2 FNYEAQ. The CDR3 coding sequence is TGTGCCAGCAGCGGCCGGGACAGTAATTCACCCCTCCACTTT. This translates into CASSGRDSNSPLHF.

The V call is TRBV4-3, the J call TRBJ2-7; 7 bases map to TRBD1. Germline CDR1 LGHNA, CDR2 YSLEER. The CDR3 consists of 17 residues. Trimming at V came to 2 bases and at J to 0 bases, leaving 10 bases not matched to a gene. The CDR3 DNA reads as TGCGCCAGCAGCCAAACTACCTACAGGGGATCCTCCTACGAGCAGTACTTC. Its translation: CASSQTTYRGSSYEQYF.

V gene TRBV10-3 combines with J gene TRBJ1-2; tentatively, D is TRBD1 (5 bases). Between the trimmed V and J ends, which lost 0 bases and 9 bases, there was a span of 17 bases. Germline CDR1 and CDR2: ENHRY and SYGVKD. The CDR3 runs to 15 residues. CDR3 amino acids: CAISESSRGGRSYTF. CDR3 sequence (DNA): TGTGCCATCAGTGAGTCCTCACGGGGGGGTCGGAGCTACACCTTC.

This clonotype was counted many times. The V and J genes are TRBV7-6 and TRBJ2-1; D is tentatively TRBD1 or TRBD2 (5 bases each). The CDR3 has 14 amino acids. Germline V CDR1 and CDR2: SGHVS, FNYEAQ. The ends were cut back, 8 bases at V and 6 bases at J, with 17 bases in the middle. The CDR3 sequence: CASGPVRDRNEQFF. In DNA form, the CDR3 reads TGTGCCAGCGGGCCCGTCCGGGACCGCAATGAGCAGTTCTTC.

V usage is TRBV2 and J usage is TRBJ2-1; D gene uncertain. This CDR3 has 12 residues. The ends were cut back, 1 base at V and 13 bases at J, with 11 bases in the middle. Looked up from germline, CDR1 is SNHLY and CDR2 is FYNNEI. The CDR3: CASSEVATLQFF. As DNA, the CDR3 is TGTGCCAGCAGTGAAGTTGCGACGTTACAGTTCTTC.

The table lists this clonotype with many counts. V gene TRBV10-3 combines with J gene TRBJ2-3; 8 bases are shared with TRBD1. The CDR3 is 12 amino acids. Germline V gene sequence: CDR1 ENHRY, CDR2 SYGVKD. With 8 bases clipped from V and 6 bases from J, the junction kept 4 bases outside the gene matches. This chain's CDR3 is CAIADREDTQYF. The CDR3 coding sequence is TGTGCCATCGCGGACAGGGAGGATACGCAGTATTTT.

This sequence joins TRBV5-1 and TRBJ1-6; no clear D gene. The germline CDR1 and CDR2 sequences are SGHRS and YFSETQ. Trimming left V 0 bases short and J 10 bases short, with 8 bases between. This CDR3 has 13 amino acids. The CDR3 region has the DNA TGCGCCAGCAGCTTGGTCCCGACCTCACCCCTCCACTTT. Amino acid sequence: CASSLVPTSPLHF.

In its sample, this clonotype was seen once. V usage is TRBV4-1 and J usage is TRBJ1-1, with D possibly matching TRBD1 (6 bases). From germline, CDR1 is MGHRA and CDR2 YSYEKL. The CDR3 length is 16 residues. V lost 2 bases to trimming and J lost 1 base, with 14 bases between them. The CDR3 nucleotides are TGCGCCAGCAGCCAACCAGGGACAACAAAGAACACTGAAGCTTTCTTT. It yields the protein CASSQPGTTKNTEAFF.

This sequence joins TRBV15 and TRBJ2-7, with 9 bases fitting TRBD1. CDR3 length: 15 amino acids. The V segment lost 4 bases and the J segment 7 bases; nucleotides outside the gene matches: 11. CDR1 and CDR2 (germline): LNHNV, YYDKDF (reference sequence). Written as DNA, the CDR3 is TGTGCCACCAGCAAGGGACAGGGTACGAGGGGTGAGCAGTACTTC. This encodes CATSKGQGTRGEQYF.

As concerns this clonotype: One junction end disagrees with the germline gene, perhaps due to a read error. The chain uses TRBV7-9 and TRBJ2-4, with D possibly being TRBD1 or TRBD2 (5 bases each). Germline V gene lookup returns CDR1 SEHNR and CDR2 FQNEAQ (reference sequence). CDR3 length: 15 residues. CDR3 loop: CSSSLTRGASDIQYF. The CDR3 DNA reads as TGTTCCAGCAGCTTAACGAGAGGGGCAAGTGACATTCAGTACTTC.

There are many counts of this clonotype. This rearrangement joins TRBV7-9 to TRBJ2-3, with D possibly matching TRBD1 (5 bases). Trimming pared 3 bases from V and 2 bases from J, leaving 18 bases between. Germline-derived CDR1 and CDR2 are SEHNR and FQNEAQ (reference sequence). The length of the CDR3 is 17 residues. The CDR3 sequence is CASSFFGLGLDTDTQYF. As DNA, the CDR3 is TGTGCCAGCAGCTTTTTCGGGCTGGGGCTGGACACAGATACGCAGTATTTT. The whole variable domain, filled in from reference TRBV7-9 and TRBJ2-3, reads DTGVSQNPRHKITKRGQNVTFRCDPISEHNRLYWYRQTLGQGPEFLTYFQNEAQLEKSRLLSDRFSAERPKGSFSTLEIQRTEQGDSAMYLCASSFFGLGLDTDTQYFGPGTRLTVL.

Details on this clonotype: A junction boundary mismatches the germline segment, possibly from a read error. The chain combines TRBV7-2 with TRBJ1-1; D is ambiguous. Germline lookup yields CDR1 SGHTA and CDR2 FQGNSA. The CDR3 is 16 amino acids. This CDR3 reads CASSLVDRSGNTVAFF. The CDR3 bases are TGTGCCAGCAGCTTGGTAGACCGGTCGGGCAACACTGTAGCTTTCTTT.

This clonotype was observed a handful of times. The chain carries TRBV27 and TRBJ2-5; D is ambiguous. This CDR3 region has 13 residues. With 3 bases removed from V and 7 bases from J, the gap between germline ends came to 12 bases. The germline CDR1 and CDR2 sequences are MNHEY and SMNVEV (reference sequence). DNA of the CDR3: TGTGCCAGCAGTTTGTACAGTCGAGGGACCCAGTACTTC. It translates to CASSLYSRGTQYF.

This clonotype was detected a few times. This chain's CDR3 is CASSQVPNYGYTF. In DNA, the CDR3 is TGTGCCAGCAGCCAAGTTCCTAACTATGGCTACACCTTC. The chain is built from TRBV14 and TRBJ1-2; no clear D gene. The germline V gene has CDR1 SGHDN and CDR2 FVKESK. CDR3 size: 13 residues. Trimming removed 1 base from V and 0 bases from J, with 3 bases in between.

The genes are TRBV2 and TRBJ2-5, with 14 bases lining up with TRBD2. Per the germline V gene, CDR1 is SNHLY and CDR2 is FYNNEI. The length of the CDR3 is 20 residues. V shed 5 bases and J 3 bases; nucleotides not matched to a gene: 17. CDR3 DNA sequence: TGTGCCAGCAGTAAAGAAGGACTAGCGGGAGGAGGCCCGGACGAAGAGACCCAGTACTTC. This sequence encodes CASSKEGLAGGGPDEETQYF. Based on the CDR3 plus reference TRBV2 and TRBJ2-5, the full variable domain is EPEVTQTPSHQVTQMGQEVILRCVPISNHLYFYWYRQILGQKVEFLVSFYNNEISEKSEIFDDQFSVERPDGSNFTLKIRSTKLEDSAMYFCASSKEGLAGGGPDEETQYFGPGTRLLVL.

This clonotype occurred many times. The V call is TRBV6-6, the J call TRBJ1-6; tentative D call: TRBD1 (6 bases). Germline V gene data show CDR1 as MNHNY and CDR2 as SVGAGI (reference sequence). Trimming took 5 bases from V and 8 from J, leaving 13 bases between them. This CDR3 is 14 amino acids long. Here the CDR3 reads CASSGEGGDSPLHF. DNA of the CDR3: TGTGCCAGCAGTGGGGAGGGGGGGGATTCACCCCTCCACTTT.

This clonotype was found once. The CDR3 is CASSPGLASTEQYF. In DNA, the CDR3 is TGTGCCAGCAGCCCGGGACTAGCGTCAACCGAGCAGTACTTC. This sequence joins TRBV11-2 and TRBJ2-7; TRBD2 agrees at 10 bases. Germline-derived CDR1 and CDR2 are SGHAT and FQNNGV. The V and J ends lost 5 bases and 6 bases, in that order; junction bases with no gene match: 7. The CDR3 has 14 residues.

The table lists this clonotype with a count of one. The chain is built from TRBV7-9 and TRBJ1-2; 8 bases align to TRBD1. The length of the CDR3 is 13 residues. Germline V lookup: CDR1 SEHNR, CDR2 FQNEAQ (reference sequence). V was clipped by 5 bases and J by 4 bases; unmatched bases: 3. The DNA for the CDR3 is TGTGCCAGCAGCGGCGGGACAGGCTATGGCTACACCTTC. Translated, it gives CASSGGTGYGYTF. Supplemented by reference TRBV7-9 and TRBJ1-2, the full variable domain reads DTGVSQNPRHKITKRGQNVTFRCDPISEHNRLYWYRQTLGQGPEFLTYFQNEAQLEKSRLLSDRFSAERPKGSFSTLEIQRTEQGDSAMYLCASSGGTGYGYTFGSGTRLTVV.

The chain combines TRBV5-8 with TRBJ1-6; the D is unclear. Trimming removed 2 bases at V and 7 bases at J, with 10 bases between. Germline V gene data show CDR1 as SGHTS and CDR2 as YDEGEE. This CDR3 is 14 amino acids long. In DNA form, the CDR3 reads TGTGCCAGCAGCTTAAGTTTTGGGAATTCACCCCTCCACTTT. Translating gives CASSLSFGNSPLHF.

The CDR3 bases are TGCGCCAGCAGGGGTACGGGACCCCACGAGCAGTACTTC. The encoded protein is CASRGTGPHEQYF. V gene TRBV5-1 combines with J gene TRBJ2-7; D might be TRBD1 or TRBD2, each matching 5 bases. Germline loops: CDR1 SGHRS, CDR2 YFSETQ. CDR3 length: 13 residues. V shed 5 bases and J shed 5 bases, with 14 bases lying between them.

V is TRBV19 and J is TRBJ1-1; maybe TRBD1 (5 bases). The CDR3 is 13 residues long. Germline V lookup: CDR1 LNHDA, CDR2 SQIVND (reference sequence). V was cut by 5 bases and J by 5 bases, with 12 bases left in between. This CDR3 is CASSPERGTEAFF. As DNA, the CDR3 is TGTGCCAGTAGTCCAGAGCGGGGGACTGAAGCTTTCTTT.

This chain's CDR3 is CASQLQGARLYGYTF. Here the CDR3 DNA reads TGTGCCAGCCAGTTACAGGGGGCGCGCCTCTATGGCTACACCTTC. V gene TRBV7-9 combines with J gene TRBJ1-2; 9 nucleotides agree with TRBD1. V lost 8 bases and J lost 4; bases outside the gene matches: 11. The CDR3 totals 15 residues. Per the germline V gene, CDR1 is SEHNR and CDR2 is FQNEAQ (reference sequence).

CDR3 sequence reads: CASSESAAGPYEQYF. In nucleotides, the CDR3 is TGTGCCAGCAGTGAATCTGCGGCGGGGCCCTACGAGCAGTACTTC. The chain has TRBV2 and TRBJ2-7; a possible D gene is TRBD2 (6 bases). The germline gives CDR1 SNHLY, CDR2 FYNNEI. Trimming shortened V by 2 bases and J by 2 bases, and 13 bases separated the two germline ends. CDR3 length: 15 amino acids.

This clonotype has only one observation. The CDR3 region is CASSFRAGGTGEQFF. CDR3 nucleotide sequence: TGCGCCAGCAGCTTCAGGGCGGGGGGAACGGGTGAGCAGTTCTTC. The chain links TRBV5-1 to TRBJ2-1, with 8 positions matching TRBD2. Germline lookup yields CDR1 SGHRS and CDR2 YFSETQ. The CDR3 has 15 residues. The V and J ends lost 2 bases and 9 bases, in that order; junction bases with no gene match: 10.